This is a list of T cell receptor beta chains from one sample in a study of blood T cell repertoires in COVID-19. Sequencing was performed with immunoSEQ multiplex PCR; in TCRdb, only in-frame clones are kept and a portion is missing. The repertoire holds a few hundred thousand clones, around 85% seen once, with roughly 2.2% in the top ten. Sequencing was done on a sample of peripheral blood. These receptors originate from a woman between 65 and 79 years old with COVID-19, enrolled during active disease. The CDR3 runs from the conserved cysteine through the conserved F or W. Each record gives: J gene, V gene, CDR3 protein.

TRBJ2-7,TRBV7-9,CASSLVEGNEQYF
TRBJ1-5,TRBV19,CASSIAAFSGQPQHF
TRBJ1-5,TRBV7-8,CASSRTGDYQPQHF
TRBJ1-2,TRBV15,CATSMGQVNYGYTF
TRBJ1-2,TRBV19,CASTARDRGNGYTF
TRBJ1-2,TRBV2,CASSAGTGGLSYGYTF
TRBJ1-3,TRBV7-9,CASSPPGRGNTIYF
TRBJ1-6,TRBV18,CASSRGQVDNSPLHF
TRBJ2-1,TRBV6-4,CASRYDRGGHNEQFF
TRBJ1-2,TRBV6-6,CASSPPGTGLYGYTF
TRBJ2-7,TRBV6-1,CASSEAQGTFYEQYF
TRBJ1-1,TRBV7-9,CASSFTTNTEAFF
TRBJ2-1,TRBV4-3,CASSQVRTGIIEPGEQFF
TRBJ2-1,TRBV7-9,CASSPPGSGYYNEQFF
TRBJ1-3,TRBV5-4,CASSFQGNTIYF
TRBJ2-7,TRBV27,CASSLYGQLSYEQYF
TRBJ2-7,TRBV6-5,CASSYSYDMAYEQYF
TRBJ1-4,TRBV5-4,CASSFGTVRNEKLFF
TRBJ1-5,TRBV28,CASRITGSNQPQHF
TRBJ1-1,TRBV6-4,CASSSTWTGRGNTEAFF
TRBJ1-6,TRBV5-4,CASSTDRGRGSPLHF
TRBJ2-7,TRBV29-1,CSVDASGSSYEQYF
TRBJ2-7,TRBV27,CASSPLVAGEQYF
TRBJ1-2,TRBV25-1,CASSERVGYGYTF
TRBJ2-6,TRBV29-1,CSVPTGTGGANVLTF
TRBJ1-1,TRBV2,CASLGQKNTEAFF
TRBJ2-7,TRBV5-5,CASSLGVAGIYEQYF
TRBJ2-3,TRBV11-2,CASSLGSGSSTDTQYF
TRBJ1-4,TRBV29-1,CSVEAGQDSTNEKLFF
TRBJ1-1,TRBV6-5,CASSSTGNTEAFF
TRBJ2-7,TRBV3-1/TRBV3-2,CASSRPGTRSYEQYF
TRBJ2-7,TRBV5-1,CASSYDGTYEQYF
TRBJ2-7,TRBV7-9,CASSLAPQGSYEQYF
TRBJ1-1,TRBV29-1,CSVAPQGMNTEAFF
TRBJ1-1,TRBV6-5,CASSYSPAGNTEAFF
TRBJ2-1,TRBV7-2,CASSITSGGAREQFF
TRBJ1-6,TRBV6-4,CASSDSAFVGALHF
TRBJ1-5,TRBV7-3,CASSSISDQPQHF
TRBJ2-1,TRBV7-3,CASSAGTGNPNEQFF
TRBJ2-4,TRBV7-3,CASSLTRGTSNIQYF